The T cell receptor (beta chain) described here comes from a study of blood T cell repertoires in COVID-19. The wider study: Samples taken during acute and convalescent COVID-19 were collected in the United States, Italy and Spain. T cells, B-cell-depleted T cells, or PBMCs provided the cDNA or gDNA that served as material.

Original processing notes: Amplification of reference gene primers was used by the study to estimate nucleated cell counts. Some clones are missing from TCRdb's copy, which holds only in-frame ones; the method was immunoSEQ multiplex PCR. From that table come the V and J calls and clone size; the DNA was used to work out D and trimming. Among roughly 80,000 clones listed, roughly four fifths were seen once. The clonotype originates from a human donor in a cohort sampled during active COVID-19. Material: peripheral blood.

In nucleotides, the CDR3 is TGTGCCAGTAGTATTGGGACAGGGAACACAGATACGCAGTATTTT. Translation: CASSIGTGNTDTQYF. The rearrangement uses TRBV19 and TRBJ2-3, with TRBD1 matching 9 bases. The CDR3 is made up of 15 amino acids. V lost 3 bases to trimming and J lost 2 bases; unmatched junction nucleotides: 3. In germline, CDR1 is LNHDA, CDR2 SQIVND (reference sequence).